These T cell receptor beta chains were read from a single sample in a study of vaccination effects on CD4 cells after COVID-19. The data were produced by immunoSEQ multiplex PCR, yet TCRdb's version contains in-frame clones alone and is incomplete. The sample contains 65,000 to 90,000 clones, around 74% of which appear only once. These receptors lack a known antigen. The starting material was CD4+ T cells from PBMCs cultured with HCoV-NL63 spike peptides, obtained before COVID-19 vaccination. The source is a human donor who received a COVID-19 vaccine. Each CDR3 is given with its conserved first and last residue. D genes are given only for firm matches. Part of the rows lack a size; the others show once, few, many or a class for expanded clones.

CDR3	DNA	size	V	J	D
CASSQLNYGYTF	TGTGCCAGCAGCCAATTGAACTATGGCTACACCTTC	.	TRBV3-1/TRBV3-2	TRBJ1-2	.
CASSVSLAGGPGEQFF	TGTGCCAGCAGCGTTTCACTAGCGGGGGGGCCAGGTGAGCAGTTCTTC	.	TRBV2	TRBJ2-1	TRBD2
CASSTGLAGAGVETQYF	TGCGCCAGCAGCACGGGACTAGCGGGGGCCGGGGTAGAGACCCAGTACTTC	.	TRBV5-1	TRBJ2-5	TRBD2
CASSQTRNTEAFF	TGTGCCAGCAGTCAGACAAGGAACACTGAAGCTTTCTTT	.	TRBV7-3	TRBJ1-1	.
CATSDPGQGGKNIQYF	TGTGCCACCAGTGATCCGGGACAGGGAGGCAAAAACATTCAGTACTTC	.	TRBV24-1	TRBJ2-4	TRBD1
CASLLWANVLTF	TGTGCCTCCCTACTCTGGGCCAACGTCCTGACTTTC	.	TRBV30	TRBJ2-6	.
CASSLERGGHVNEQFF	TGTGCCAGCAGCTTAGAGCGGGGGGGCCATGTGAATGAGCAGTTCTTC	.	TRBV5-5	TRBJ2-1	TRBD2
CASSNLVAQPQHF	TGTGCCAGCAGCAACCTGGTGGCTCAGCCCCAGCATTTT	.	TRBV21-1	TRBJ1-5	.
CASRQGATRAQHF	TGTGCCAGCAGACAGGGGGCAACTCGGGCCCAGCATTTT	few	TRBV6-5	TRBJ1-5	TRBD1
CASATQGDSPLHF	TGTGCCAGTGCAACACAGGGTGACTCACCCCTCCACTTT	few	TRBV25-1	TRBJ1-6	.
CASSLGDLRNYGYTF	TGCGCCAGCAGCTTGGGGGACCTACGTAACTATGGCTACACCTTC	.	TRBV5-1	TRBJ1-2	.
CASRGSLRSTGELFF	TGTGCCAGCAGAGGCAGCTTGAGGTCCACCGGGGAGCTGTTTTTT	few	TRBV27	TRBJ2-2	.
CATWTGTSSGNTIYF	TGTGCCACTTGGACAGGGACCAGCTCTGGAAACACCATATATTTT	.	TRBV19	TRBJ1-3	TRBD1
CASSLRGGQPQHF	TGTGCCAGCAGCTTAAGGGGAGGGCAGCCCCAGCATTTT	.	TRBV7-2	TRBJ1-5	.
CASRTGRALGSPLHF	TGTGCCAGTAGGACAGGAAGGGCTCTCGGGTCACCCCTCCACTTT	.	TRBV19	TRBJ1-6	.
CASSDREVLQPQHF	TGTGCCAGCTCCGACAGGGAAGTATTGCAGCCCCAGCATTTT	few	TRBV9	TRBJ1-5	TRBD1
CASSPGGGRSYGYTF	TGTGCCAGCAGCCCCGGCGGGGGGCGCAGCTATGGCTACACCTTC	few	TRBV7-2	TRBJ1-2	.
CASSFHRGQGVETQYF	TGCGCCAGCAGCTTCCACCGCGGACAGGGGGTAGAGACCCAGTACTTC	.	TRBV5-1	TRBJ2-5	TRBD1
CASMEQPNTGELFF	TGTGCCAGCATGGAACAGCCGAACACCGGGGAGCTGTTTTTT	.	TRBV2	TRBJ2-2	.
CASSFGGGGTEAFF	TGCGCCAGCAGCTTTGGGGGAGGAGGGACTGAAGCTTTCTTT	.	TRBV5-1	TRBJ1-1	.
CATSDPTEQGAGNEKLFF	TGTGCCACCAGTGACCCGACCGAGCAGGGGGCTGGGAATGAAAAACTGTTTTTT	.	TRBV24-1	TRBJ1-4	TRBD1
CASSVWDQPQHF	TGTGCCAGTAGTGTCTGGGATCAGCCCCAGCATTTT	few	TRBV19	TRBJ1-5	.
CASSDPPADTEAFF	TGTGCCAGCAGTGACCCTCCGGCAGACACTGAAGCTTTCTTT	.	TRBV2	TRBJ1-1	.
CASGIHRTNEKLFF	TGTGCCAGCGGTATACATCGCACTAATGAAAAACTGTTTTTT	once	TRBV6-5	TRBJ1-4	.
CASSDPTRPGNTIYF	TGTGCCAGCAGTGACCCCACAAGACCTGGAAACACCATATATTTT	.	TRBV25-1	TRBJ1-3	.
CASSLGPWGTGNTIYF	TGTGCCAGCAGTTTAGGGCCCTGGGGGACTGGAAACACCATATATTTT	.	TRBV27	TRBJ1-3	.
CAIHGTGHKDNSPLHF	TGTGCCATTCACGGGACAGGGCATAAAGATAATTCACCCCTCCACTTT	.	TRBV5-5	TRBJ1-6	TRBD1
CASSVGPGGTIYF	TGTGCCAGCAGCGTGGGACCCGGTGGCACCATATATTTT	.	TRBV9	TRBJ1-3	.
CASSSQSNSPLHF	TGTGCCAGCAGCTCCCAGAGTAATTCACCCCTCCACTTT	.	TRBV7-9	TRBJ1-6	.
CASAWTDVAFF	TGTGCCAGCGCCTGGACAGACGTAGCTTTCTTT	.	TRBV11-2	TRBJ1-1	.
CASPGGTEAFF	TGTGCCAGCCCGGGGGGCACTGAAGCTTTCTTT	few	TRBV5-8	TRBJ1-1	.
CASSPAQQGRAQFF	TGTGCCAGCTCACCGGCACAACAGGGGAGAGCCCAGTTCTTC	.	TRBV18	TRBJ2-1	TRBD1
CASSQEGSRGQETQYF	TGCGCCAGCAGCCAAGAGGGATCTAGGGGACAAGAGACCCAGTACTTC	.	TRBV4-3	TRBJ2-5	.
CASSWDRGNQPQHF	TGTGCCAGCAGTTGGGATCGGGGCAATCAGCCCCAGCATTTT	.	TRBV6-5	TRBJ1-5	.
CASSVRLAGGGGNEQFF	TGTGCCAGCAGCGTACGACTAGCGGGGGGCGGAGGCAATGAGCAGTTCTTC	.	TRBV7-8	TRBJ2-1	TRBD2
CASSQGPGQGYNEQFF	TGCGCCAGCAGCCAAGGGCCGGGACAGGGGTACAATGAGCAGTTCTTC	.	TRBV4-1	TRBJ2-1	TRBD1
CASSFGANTGELFF	TGTGCCAGCAGCTTCGGAGCAAACACCGGGGAGCTGTTTTTT	few	TRBV11-3	TRBJ2-2	.
CASSHAREAVTYTEAFF	TGTGCCAGCTCTCACGCGAGGGAGGCAGTGACGTACACTGAAGCTTTCTTT	.	TRBV18	TRBJ1-1	.
CASSMDRVNTEAFF	TGTGCCAGCAGCATGGACAGGGTGAACACTGAAGCTTTCTTT	.	TRBV27	TRBJ1-1	TRBD1
CASSLGQGYNEQFF	TGTGCCAGCAGCCTGGGACAGGGCTACAATGAGCAGTTCTTC	.	TRBV9	TRBJ2-1	TRBD1
CASSFRTGSGTGELFF	TGTGCCAGCAGTTTTCGGACAGGGAGCGGCACCGGGGAGCTGTTTTTT	.	TRBV27	TRBJ2-2	TRBD1
CASSLGTQSTLMGRTF	TGTGCCAGCAGCCTCGGAACACAGAGTACGTTAATGGGGCGCACCTTC	.	TRBV5-5	TRBJ1-2	.
CASSESRGAGTDTQYF	TGTGCCAGCAGCGAGTCGAGGGGGGCCGGCACAGATACGCAGTATTTT	.	TRBV13	TRBJ2-3	.
CASSPVGGVAEAFF	TGCGCCAGCAGCCCGGTGGGAGGAGTAGCTGAAGCTTTCTTT	.	TRBV5-1	TRBJ1-1	.
CASSPGTPNTEAFF	TGCGCCAGCAGCCCCGGGACACCGAACACTGAAGCTTTCTTT	.	TRBV5-1	TRBJ1-1	.
CSVEGPDEQFF	TGCAGTGTTGAGGGGCCCGATGAGCAGTTCTTC	.	TRBV20-1	TRBJ2-1	.
CATSDPTSGGQETQYF	TGTGCCACCAGTGATCCGACTAGCGGGGGCCAAGAGACCCAGTACTTC	.	TRBV24-1	TRBJ2-5	TRBD2
CASSPAGYSNQPQHF	TGTGCCAGCAGTCCGGCGGGGTATAGCAATCAGCCCCAGCATTTT	.	TRBV6-5	TRBJ1-5	.
CAFTVGDGEKLFF	TGTGCCTTCACGGTCGGGGACGGTGAAAAACTGTTTTTT	.	TRBV12-3/TRBV12-4	TRBJ1-4	.
CAISERIGADHGYTF	TGTGCCATCAGTGAGCGGATCGGGGCGGATCATGGCTACACCTTC	.	TRBV10-3	TRBJ1-2	.
CASSPTSGGLSTDTQYF	TGTGCCAGCAGCCCGACTAGCGGGGGGCTTAGCACAGATACGCAGTATTTT	.	TRBV3-1/TRBV3-2	TRBJ2-3	TRBD2
CASSLGGGPTQYF	TGTGCCAGCAGCTTAGGTGGGGGGCCGACTCAGTACTTC	.	TRBV7-2	TRBJ2-4	.
CSASLAGQETQYF	TGCAGTGCTAGTTTGGCAGGGCAAGAGACCCAGTACTTC	once	TRBV20-1	TRBJ2-5	.